The next 14 T cell receptor beta chains were all read from a single sample in a study of blood T cell repertoires in COVID-19. Assay: immunoSEQ multiplex PCR; the TCRdb copy retains only in-frame clones and omits some. The top ten clones hold about 2% of a sample with 200,000 to 250,000 clones, less than 90% of them seen once. The specimen sequenced was peripheral blood. Receptors were obtained from a woman aged 45-60 years with acute or convalescent COVID-19.

The gene calls are TRBV18 and TRBJ2-7, with 10 bases that match TRBD1. Losses at the gene ends were 6 bases for V and 5 bases for J; bases not matched to a gene: 7. Per germline, CDR1 KGHSH and CDR2 LQKENI. The CDR3 spans 14 residues. CDR3 coding DNA: TGTGCCAGCTCGCCCGGGACAGGGGTCAACGAGCAGTACTTC. This translates into CASSPGTGVNEQYF.

The chain links TRBV19 to TRBJ1-2; D gene uncertain. Deletions cut 10 bases from V and 1 base from J, with 19 bases between. CDR3 size: 15 residues. Looked up from germline, CDR1 is LNHDA and CDR2 is SQIVND (reference sequence). CDR3 amino acids: CAIKEAGRFNYGYTF. The CDR3, as DNA: TGTGCCATCAAGGAGGCCGGCCGCTTTAACTATGGCTACACCTTC. Drawing the rest from reference TRBV19 and TRBJ1-2, the complete variable domain is DGGITQSPKYLFRKEGQNVTLSCEQNLNHDAMYWYRQDPGQGLRLIYYSQIVNDFQKGDIAEGYSVSREKKESFPLTVTSAQKNPTAFYLCAIKEAGRFNYGYTFGSGTRLTVV.

The V and J genes are TRBV3-1 (or the pseudogene TRBV3-2) and TRBJ2-7, with 7 bases fitting TRBD1. The J segment lost 2 bases and the V segment lost 1 base, leaving 2 bases of the junction unmatched. CDR1 LGHDT and CDR2 YNNKEL come from the germline V gene (reference sequence). The CDR3 consists of 14 residues. CDR3 bases: TGTGCCAGCAGCCAAGGTACAGGGGCCTACGAGCAGTACTTC. Its translation: CASSQGTGAYEQYF.

This clone came up a few times. The gene calls are TRBV13 and TRBJ2-3, with D possibly matching TRBD1 (6 bases). The germline V gene has CDR1 PRHDT and CDR2 FYEKMQ (reference sequence). This CDR3 is 14 amino acids long. V lost 3 bases, J lost 3 bases, and 10 bases lay in between. The CDR3 coding sequence is TGTGCCAGCAGCTTGGGAAGGGGGACAGATACGCAGTATTTT. Translating it yields CASSLGRGTDTQYF. The full variable domain, rest sourced from reference TRBV13 and TRBJ2-3, is AAGVIQSPRHLIKEKRETATLKCYPIPRHDTVYWYQQGPGQDPQFLISFYEKMQSDKGSIPDRFSAQQFSDYHSELNMSSLELGDSALYFCASSLGRGTDTQYFGPGTRLTVL.

This chain joins TRBV6-6 and TRBJ2-1; D gene uncertain. The germline V gene encodes CDR1 MNHNY and CDR2 SVGAGI (reference sequence). The V and J ends lost 4 bases and 0 bases respectively, with 13 bases between them. The CDR3 loop spans 16 amino acids. CDR3 amino acids: CASSFIDLTSYNEQFF. Written as DNA, the CDR3 is TGTGCCAGCAGTTTCATTGACTTAACCTCCTACAATGAGCAGTTCTTC.

This clone was recorded once. The chain combines TRBV9 with TRBJ1-1; 7 bases are shared with TRBD1. With V trimmed by 4 bases and J by 1 base, 7 bases remained unmatched. The CDR3 spans 15 residues. Germline V gene sequence: CDR1 SGDLS, CDR2 YYNGEE. The CDR3 DNA reads as TGTGCCAGCAGCCCCCGACAGGGCGGGAACACTGAAGCTTTCTTT. This encodes CASSPRQGGNTEAFF.

This chain connects TRBV19 to TRBJ2-2; 8 bases align to TRBD1. This CDR3 has 16 residues. CDR1 and CDR2 (germline): LNHDA, SQIVND (reference sequence). V lost 0 bases to trimming and J lost 1 base; unmatched junction nucleotides: 1. In DNA, the CDR3 is TGTGCCAGTAGTATAGATGGGACAGGGAACACCGGGGAGCTGTTTTTT. Its protein product is CASSIDGTGNTGELFF.

The chain recombines TRBV10-2 with TRBJ1-2, with D unresolved. V was shortened by 3 bases and J by 5 bases, with 16 bases between the two germline ends. In germline, CDR1 is WSHSY, CDR2 SAAADI. This CDR3 is built from 15 residues. The CDR3 DNA follows: TGCGCCAGCAGTGACCACGGCAGAGGCCTTTATGGCTACACCTTC. Amino acid sequence: CASSDHGRGLYGYTF.

The chain employs TRBV4-2 and TRBJ1-6; D may be TRBD1 (6 bases). The CDR3 is 20 residues long. The V end lost 4 bases, the J end lost 4 bases, and 26 bases lay between the germline ends. Germline CDR1 is LGHNA and CDR2 is YNFKEQ. The CDR3 bases are TGTGCCAGCAGCCGTAATCCGGGGGGGCAGGGAGGGAATTATAATTCACCCCTCCACTTT. This codes for CASSRNPGGQGGNYNSPLHF.

V is TRBV18 and J is TRBJ1-6; TRBD1 matches at 7 bases. Germline-derived CDR1 and CDR2 are KGHSH and LQKENI. The V and J ends lost 2 bases and 7 bases, in that order; junction bases with no gene match: 5. The CDR3 has 15 amino acids. The chain's CDR3 is CASSPTAGGNSPLHF. The CDR3 coding sequence is TGTGCCAGCTCACCAACCGCAGGGGGAAATTCACCCCTCCACTTT.

V is TRBV19 and J is TRBJ1-5; no definite D call. Germline V gene lookup returns CDR1 LNHDA and CDR2 SQIVND (reference sequence). This CDR3 has 12 residues. Trimming pared 4 bases from V and 7 bases from J, leaving 8 bases between. The CDR3 bases are TGTGCCAGTAGTACGGGTTTACAGCCCCAGCATTTT. Its protein product is CASSTGLQPQHF.

The chain carries TRBV9 and TRBJ2-5; D gene unclear. Trimming removed 1 base from V and 7 bases from J, with 14 bases in between. CDR1 is SGDLS, CDR2 YYNGEE, per germline. This CDR3 has 14 residues. For the CDR3, the DNA is TGTGCCAGCAGCGTAAGTGGCTCCCTTGGGACCCAGTACTTC. Protein sequence: CASSVSGSLGTQYF.

CDR3 sequence (DNA): TGTGCCAGCAACAGGGTGGAAGAGACCCAGTACTTC. Translation gives CASNRVEETQYF. This rearrangement joins TRBV7-9 to TRBJ2-5; TRBD1 is a possible D gene (6 bases). CDR1 is SEHNR and CDR2 is FQNEAQ in the germline V gene (reference sequence). The CDR3 contains 12 residues. Trimming stripped 7 bases from V and 3 bases from J, with 9 bases between.

The chain has TRBV24-1 and TRBJ2-6; 9 bases match TRBD1. The CDR3 has 18 residues. In germline, CDR1 is KGHDR, CDR2 SFDVKD. V lost 7 bases, J lost 1 base, and 10 bases stayed unmatched. CDR3: CATRARDREFSGANVLTF. In nucleotides, the CDR3 is TGTGCCACCAGAGCCCGGGACAGGGAATTTTCTGGGGCCAACGTCCTGACTTTC.